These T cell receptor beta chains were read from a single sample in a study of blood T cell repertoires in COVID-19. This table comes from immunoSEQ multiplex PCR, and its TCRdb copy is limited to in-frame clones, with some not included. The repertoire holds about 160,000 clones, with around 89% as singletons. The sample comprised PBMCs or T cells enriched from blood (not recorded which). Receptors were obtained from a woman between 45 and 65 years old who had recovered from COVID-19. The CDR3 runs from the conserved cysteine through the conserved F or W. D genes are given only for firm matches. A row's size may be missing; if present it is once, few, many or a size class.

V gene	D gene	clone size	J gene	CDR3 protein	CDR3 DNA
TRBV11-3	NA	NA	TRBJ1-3	CASSLAEPAPSGNTIYF	TGTGCCAGCAGCTTAGCGGAGCCGGCTCCCTCTGGAAACACCATATATTTT
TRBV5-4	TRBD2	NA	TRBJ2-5	CASSFGGTRGQETQYF	TGTGCCAGCAGCTTTGGGGGGACTAGGGGACAAGAGACCCAGTACTTC
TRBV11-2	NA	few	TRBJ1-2	CASSQANYGYTF	TGTGCCAGCAGCCAGGCCAATTATGGCTACACCTTC
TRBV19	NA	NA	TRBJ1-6	CASSIQQDNSPLHF	TGTGCCAGTAGTATCCAGCAGGATAATTCACCCCTCCACTTT
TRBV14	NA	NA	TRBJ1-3	CASSQKTVPGNTIYF	TGTGCCAGCAGCCAAAAGACAGTTCCTGGAAACACCATATATTTT
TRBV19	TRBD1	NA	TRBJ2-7	CARSQGVVAYEQYF	TGTGCCCGCTCCCAGGGGGTAGTCGCCTACGAGCAGTACTTC
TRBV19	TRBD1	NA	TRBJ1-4	CASSPGQRATNEKLFF	TGTGCCAGTAGCCCGGGACAGAGAGCAACTAATGAAAAACTGTTTTTT
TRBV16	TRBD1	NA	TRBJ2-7	CASSPTGAHEQYF	TGTGCCAGCAGCCCGACAGGGGCTCACGAGCAGTACTTC
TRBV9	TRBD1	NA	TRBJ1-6	CASSVDGDRSSYNSPLHF	TGTGCCAGCAGCGTAGATGGGGACAGGAGCTCCTATAATTCACCCCTCCACTTT
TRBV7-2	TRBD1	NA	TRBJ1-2	CASSYDGGRGAGGYTF	TGTGCCAGCAGCTATGACGGGGGCAGGGGGGCGGGTGGCTACACCTTC
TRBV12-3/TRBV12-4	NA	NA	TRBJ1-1	CASSLNRNTEAFF	TGTGCCAGCAGTTTGAACAGGAACACTGAAGCTTTCTTT
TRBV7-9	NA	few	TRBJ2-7	CASSLAGGGAEQYF	TGTGCCAGCAGCTTAGCAGGAGGAGGGGCCGAGCAGTACTTC
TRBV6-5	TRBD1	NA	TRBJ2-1	CASRVWGQGYNEQFF	TGTGCCAGCAGAGTGTGGGGACAGGGGTATAATGAGCAGTTCTTC
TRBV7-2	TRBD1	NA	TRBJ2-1	CASSANRGRAYNEQFF	TGTGCCAGCAGCGCGAACAGGGGGCGAGCCTACAATGAGCAGTTCTTC
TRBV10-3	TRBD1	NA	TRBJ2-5	CAISGDSQETQYF	TGTGCCATCAGTGGGGACAGCCAAGAGACCCAGTACTTC
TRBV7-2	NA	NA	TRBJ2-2	CASSTTRGELFF	TGTGCCAGCAGCACGACTAGAGGGGAGCTGTTTTTT
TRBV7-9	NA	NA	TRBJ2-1	CASSLLALNSAYNEQFF	TGTGCCAGCAGCTTGCTGGCCCTGAATTCCGCCTACAATGAGCAGTTCTTC
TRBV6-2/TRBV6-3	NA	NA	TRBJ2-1	CASSYSSGSRGFF	TGTGCCAGCAGTTACTCTTCGGGAAGTAGAGGGTTCTTC
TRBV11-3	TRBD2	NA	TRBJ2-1	CASSLPSGGFNEQFF	TGTGCCAGCAGCCTCCCTAGCGGGGGTTTCAATGAGCAGTTCTTC
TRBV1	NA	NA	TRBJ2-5	CTSSQDKDSGGGETQYF	TGCACCAGCAGCCAAGATAAGGATAGCGGGGGTGGTGAGACCCAGTACTTC
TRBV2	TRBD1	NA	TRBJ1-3	CASSGTGGTGNTIYF	TGTGCCAGCAGTGGCACAGGGGGCACAGGAAACACCATATATTTT
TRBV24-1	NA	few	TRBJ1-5	CATSDSYQPQHF	TGTGCCACCAGTGATTCCTATCAGCCCCAGCATTTT
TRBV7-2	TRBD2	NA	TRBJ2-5	CASSLASQGLAGGPGETQYF	TGTGCCAGCAGCTTAGCTTCCCAGGGACTAGCGGGGGGGCCGGGGGAGACCCAGTACTTC
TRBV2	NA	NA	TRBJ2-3	CASSENRGGSTDTQYF	TGTGCCAGCAGTGAAAACAGGGGGGGAAGCACAGATACGCAGTATTTT
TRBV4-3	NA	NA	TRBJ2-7	CASSQLGQGAEQYF	TGCGCCAGCAGCCAATTAGGGCAGGGCGCCGAGCAGTACTTC
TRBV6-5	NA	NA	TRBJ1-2	CASSFPGSYGYTF	TGTGCCAGCAGTTTTCCGGGGTCCTATGGCTACACCTTC
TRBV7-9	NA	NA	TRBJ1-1	CASSRQPTEAFF	TGTGCCAGCAGCCGACAGCCCACTGAAGCTTTCTTT
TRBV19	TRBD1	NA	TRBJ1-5	CASSSGQGLGNQPQHF	TGTGCCAGTAGTAGCGGACAGGGGCTGGGCAATCAGCCCCAGCATTTT
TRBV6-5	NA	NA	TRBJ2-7	CASRTGGPGDEQYF	TGTGCCAGCAGGACCGGGGGGCCGGGGGACGAGCAGTACTTC
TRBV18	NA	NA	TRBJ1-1	CASSLQGGDTEAFF	TGTGCCAGCTCGCTACAGGGTGGGGACACTGAAGCTTTCTTT
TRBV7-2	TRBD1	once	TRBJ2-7	CASSSDRGAYEQYF	TGTGCCAGCAGCTCAGACAGGGGAGCCTACGAGCAGTACTTC
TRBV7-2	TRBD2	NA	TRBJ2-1	CASSVTSGGPNEQFF	TGTGCCAGCAGCGTTACTAGCGGGGGCCCCAATGAGCAGTTCTTC
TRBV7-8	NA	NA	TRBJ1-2	CASSLTPTANYGYTF	TGTGCCAGCAGCCTGACACCTACAGCTAACTATGGCTACACCTTC
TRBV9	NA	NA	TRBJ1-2	CASSPDSNYGYTF	TGTGCCAGCAGCCCGGACAGCAACTATGGCTACACCTTC